What follows are 20 T cell receptor beta chains derived from one specimen sequenced in a study of shared clonotypes between healthy human individuals. Here immunoSEQ multiplex PCR was the method, and the copy in TCRdb shows in-frame clones only, minus some. The sample includes about 2 million clones, about 95% of them seen just once. Sequencing was performed on naive CD4+ T cells sorted from blood. Subset denoted: CD45RA+ positively selected. Source of these receptors: a man in his late teens or twenties in good health.

The chain combines TRBV7-2 with TRBJ1-2; D is perhaps TRBD1 (6 bases). Germline V CDR1 and CDR2: SGHTA, FQGNSA. Trimming shortened V by 5 bases and J by 8 bases, and 15 bases separated the two germline ends. The CDR3 runs to 13 residues. The CDR3 nucleotides read TGTGCCAGCAGCCCAACAGGGAATAGCGGCTACACCTTC. Encoded protein: CASSPTGNSGYTF.

The chain links TRBV6-5 to TRBJ1-6; D possibly corresponds to TRBD1 (6 bases). CDR3 length: 14 amino acids. CDR1 and CDR2 from the germline V gene are MNHEY and SVGAGI. V shed 6 bases and J shed 9 bases, with 15 bases lying between them. The CDR3, as DNA: TGTGCCAGCAGAACCCTCGACAGGCCTTCACCCCTCCACTTT. This gives the protein CASRTLDRPSPLHF.

This clone was detected only a few times. The V and J genes are TRBV15 and TRBJ1-5, with a possible D match to TRBD1 (5 bases). Looked up from germline, CDR1 is LNHNV and CDR2 is YYDKDF (reference sequence). The CDR3 consists of 14 residues. Trimming cost V 3 bases and J 3 bases, with 9 bases left between them. This CDR3 is CATSSGHANQPQHF. CDR3 coding DNA: TGTGCCACCAGCAGTGGACACGCCAATCAGCCCCAGCATTTT.

The chain couples TRBV7-3 to TRBJ2-7; weak D call: TRBD1 (6 bases). Germline assignment: CDR1 SGHTA and CDR2 FQGTGA. V shed 3 bases and J shed 4 bases, with 13 bases lying between them. The CDR3 is 14 residues long. CDR3 region: CASSFRGGKYEQYF. CDR3 nucleotides: TGTGCCAGCAGCTTTCGAGGGGGTAAATACGAGCAGTACTTC.

The V call is TRBV6-6, the J call TRBJ2-2, with D hard to call. Between the trimmed V and J ends, which lost 0 bases and 1 base, there was a span of 6 bases. This CDR3 is built from 15 residues. Germline values: CDR1 MNHNY, CDR2 SVGAGI (reference sequence). The CDR3 spells CASSYSIENTGELFF. The CDR3 coding sequence is TGTGCCAGCAGTTACTCAATTGAGAACACCGGGGAGCTGTTTTTT.

CDR3 loop: CASRKGSPKNNEQFF. CDR3 DNA: TGTGCCAGCAGGAAGGGATCCCCGAAAAACAATGAGCAGTTCTTC. This rearrangement joins TRBV6-6 to TRBJ2-1; no firm D call. The CDR3 is made up of 15 amino acids. Germline V gives CDR1 MNHNY, CDR2 SVGAGI (reference sequence). Between the trimmed V and J ends, which lost 6 bases and 5 bases, there was a span of 17 bases.

This chain uses TRBV7-2 with TRBJ2-1; D perhaps matches TRBD2 (5 bases). Between the trimmed V and J ends, which lost 5 bases and 4 bases, there was a span of 9 bases. CDR1 is SGHTA and CDR2 is FQGNSA in the germline V gene. CDR3 length equals 13 residues. Here the CDR3 DNA reads TGTGCCAGCAGCCTGCGGGTTTACAATGAGCAGTTCTTC. This translates into CASSLRVYNEQFF.

The rearrangement uses TRBV5-6 and TRBJ2-5, with D unclear. Deletions cut 0 bases from V and 7 bases from J, with 10 bases between. Germline CDR1 is SGHDT and CDR2 is YYEEEE. The CDR3 consists of 13 residues. CDR3 nucleotides: TGTGCCAGCAGCTTGGGGCTGCTGGGGACCCAGTACTTC. It translates to CASSLGLLGTQYF.

The rearrangement links TRBV9 to TRBJ2-7; 10 bases agree with TRBD2. The CDR3 is made up of 15 amino acids. In germline, CDR1 is SGDLS, CDR2 YYNGEE. Trimming removed 4 bases from V and 9 bases from J; junction bases left unmatched: 13. CDR3: CASSPYVSGGASQYF. The CDR3 nucleotides are TGTGCCAGCAGCCCCTACGTAAGCGGGGGGGCTTCGCAGTACTTC.

CDR3 coding DNA: TGTGCCATCAGTGAGGAGCCGTCGGGGGGCCAGAACACTGAAGCTTTCTTT. This encodes CAISEEPSGGQNTEAFF. The chain carries TRBV10-3 and TRBJ1-1; TRBD1 is a possible D gene (6 bases). Trimming removed 2 bases from V and 1 base from J, with 17 bases in between. CDR1 ENHRY and CDR2 SYGVKD come from the germline V gene. The CDR3 length is 17 residues.

The chain's CDR3 is CASSLVSSGGSDTQYF. Written as DNA, the CDR3 is TGTGCCAGCAGCTTAGTTTCTAGCGGGGGTTCAGATACGCAGTATTTT. This rearrangement joins TRBV7-2 to TRBJ2-3, with 10 bases lining up with TRBD2. The CDR3 has 16 amino acids. Germline loops: CDR1 SGHTA, CDR2 FQGNSA. V was clipped by 1 base and J by 4 bases; unmatched bases: 5.

The J gene is TRBJ1-6, the V gene TRBV6-1, with 8 bases fitting TRBD1. The CDR3 runs to 15 residues. Germline V gene data show CDR1 as MNHNS and CDR2 as SASEGT. Trimming cost V 6 bases and J 5 bases; bases outside gene matches: 6. The CDR3 loop is CASSQSTGDNSPLHF. In DNA, the CDR3 is TGTGCCAGCAGCCAATCGACAGGGGATAATTCACCCCTCCACTTT.

Details on this clone: Other nucleotide sequences from this sample produce the same CDR3. This chain joins TRBV5-1 and TRBJ2-3, with 8 nucleotides matching TRBD1. V was clipped by 1 base and J by 0 bases; unmatched bases: 1. The germline CDR1 and CDR2 sequences are SGHRS and YFSETQ. The CDR3 contains 15 residues. CDR3 protein: CASSLTGGSTDTQYF. For the CDR3, the DNA is TGCGCCAGCAGCTTGACAGGGGGAAGCACAGATACGCAGTATTTT.

The chain recombines TRBV9 with TRBJ2-1; D uncertain. The CDR3 extends over 14 amino acids. CDR1 SGDLS and CDR2 YYNGEE come from the germline V gene. Trimming left V 3 bases short and J 0 bases short, with 7 bases between. CDR3 protein: CASSGEASYNEQFF. In nucleotides, the CDR3 is TGTGCCAGCAGCGGAGAGGCCTCCTACAATGAGCAGTTCTTC.

The chain has TRBV15 and TRBJ1-4; D remains unclear. This CDR3 spans 17 amino acids. Germline values: CDR1 LNHNV, CDR2 YYDKDF (reference sequence). With 0 bases removed from V and 0 bases from J, the gap between germline ends came to 11 bases. The CDR3 loop is CATSRDRQAATNEKLFF. As DNA, the CDR3 is TGTGCCACCAGCAGAGATCGGCAGGCCGCAACTAATGAAAAACTGTTTTTT.

J is TRBJ2-3 and V is TRBV29-1; D gene uncertain. The CDR3 covers 13 residues. Germline V CDR1 and CDR2: SQVTM, ANQGSEA. V lost 3 bases to trimming and J lost 5 bases, with 12 bases between them. The CDR3 is CSVEPGSRDTQYF. The CDR3 DNA follows: TGCAGCGTTGAGCCCGGATCTCGAGATACGCAGTATTTT.

A note on this clone: The identical CDR3 is also encoded by other nucleotide sequences in the sample. V gene TRBV30 combines with J gene TRBJ2-7, with D perhaps matching TRBD2 (6 bases). The germline V gene encodes CDR1 GTSNPN and CDR2 SVGIG (reference sequence). Trimming left V 5 bases short and J 3 bases short, with 8 bases between. The CDR3 has 11 amino acids. The CDR3 DNA is TGTGCCTGGGGGAGGAGCTACGAGCAGTACTTC. This codes for CAWGRSYEQYF.

The chain joins TRBV5-1 to TRBJ2-7; no clear D gene. The germline V and J ends were trimmed by 1 base and 5 bases, with 7 bases remaining between them. This CDR3 comprises 12 residues. Germline V gene data show CDR1 as SGHRS and CDR2 as YFSETQ. CDR3 residues: CASSLTFDEQYF. The CDR3 nucleotides read TGCGCCAGCAGCTTGACCTTCGACGAGCAGTACTTC.

This chain links TRBV6-9 with TRBJ1-2; possibly TRBD1 for D (5 bases). V gave up 7 bases and J gave up 0 bases, with 15 bases separating them. The CDR3 contains 15 residues. Germline V gives CDR1 MNHGY, CDR2 SVAAGI. Here the CDR3 reads CASTPHRQPNYGYTF. The DNA for the CDR3 is TGTGCCAGCACCCCTCATAGACAGCCTAACTATGGCTACACCTTC.

V is TRBV6-6 and J is TRBJ2-3, with D tentatively TRBD1 (5 bases). Germline CDR1 is MNHNY and CDR2 is SVGAGI (reference sequence). The V and J ends lost 6 bases and 9 bases respectively, with 10 bases between them. The length of the CDR3 is 11 residues. As DNA, the CDR3 is TGTGCCAGCAGCGCAGGGTGGACGCAGTATTTT. Amino acid sequence: CASSAGWTQYF.